This entry lists 3 T cell receptor beta chains sequenced from one sample in a study of cytomegalovirus exposure and HLA in healthy donors. PCR employed 60 Vbeta and 13 Jbeta primers. Libraries were prepared by immunoSEQ multiplex PCR; TCRdb keeps only in-frame clonotypes and omits some of them. The sample gives 130,000 or so clones, over 65% of which show up once; about 1.7% is in the top ten. Specimen: PBMCs. The receptors originated from a man aged 18-30 years in good health and CMV-seronegative.

The chain carries TRBV5-1 and TRBJ1-2, with D tentatively TRBD1 (5 bases). From germline, CDR1 is SGHRS and CDR2 YFSETQ. The V end was cut by 1 base, the J end by 6 bases, with 13 bases between. This CDR3 has 14 amino acids. The CDR3 DNA reads TGCGCCAGCAGCTTGAGGCCAGGGATGGATGGCTACACCTTC. Translating it yields CASSLRPGMDGYTF. The variable domain in full, completed from reference TRBV5-1 and TRBJ1-2, reads KAGVTQTPRYLIKTRGQQVTLSCSPISGHRSVSWYQQTPGQGLQFLFEYFSETQRNKGNFPGRFSGRQFSNSRSEMNVSTLELGDSALYLCASSLRPGMDGYTFGSGTRLTVV.

Of note for this clone: Compared with germline, one end of the junction differs, possibly owing to a read error. The genes are TRBV20-1 and TRBJ1-2; TRBD1 might be the D (6 bases). CDR1 DFQATT and CDR2 SNEGSKA come from the germline V gene (reference sequence). The CDR3 covers 9 residues. The CDR3 DNA follows: TGCAGTACGGGGGGGCGCCTATCCTTC. It is translated as CSTGGRLSF.

The chain links TRBV7-9 to TRBJ2-3; TRBD2 matches at 12 bases. This CDR3 region has 16 residues. CDR1 and CDR2 from the germline V gene are SEHNR and FQNEAQ (reference sequence). V shed 5 bases and J 0 bases; nucleotides not matched to a gene: 3. The CDR3 DNA reads TGTGCCAGCAGCCCGACTAGCGGGGGTAGCACAGATACGCAGTATTTT. Translated, it gives CASSPTSGGSTDTQYF. Supplemented by reference TRBV7-9 and TRBJ2-3, the full variable domain reads DTGVSQNPRHKITKRGQNVTFRCDPISEHNRLYWYRQTLGQGPEFLTYFQNEAQLEKSRLLSDRFSAERPKGSFSTLEIQRTEQGDSAMYLCASSPTSGGSTDTQYFGPGTRLTVL.